Shown below are 9 T cell receptor beta chains from a single sample sequenced in a study of blood T cell repertoires in COVID-19. Assay used: immunoSEQ multiplex PCR; TCRdb lists only in-frame clones, some missing. The profile shows about 180,000 clones, about four fifths of them singletons. What was sequenced was peripheral blood. The receptors shown here come from a woman aged 70-85 years with acute or convalescent COVID-19.

This clone came up once. The CDR3 DNA reads as TGCGCCAGCAGCTTCCAGGGTGTCGGCACTGAAGCTTTCTTT. This codes for CASSFQGVGTEAFF. The chain links TRBV5-1 to TRBJ1-1; D perhaps matches TRBD1 (5 bases). CDR3 length equals 14 residues. Trimming took off 2 bases at V and 4 bases at J, with 12 bases between the two ends. Germline CDR1 and CDR2: SGHRS and YFSETQ.

This rearrangement joins TRBV4-3 to TRBJ1-5; no reliable D call. The CDR3 is made up of 17 amino acids. Trimming shortened V by 1 base and J by 6 bases, and 19 bases separated the two germline ends. Germline V gene lookup returns CDR1 LGHNA and CDR2 YSLEER. The CDR3: CASSQAFSPSSSQPQHF. CDR3 nucleotide sequence: TGCGCCAGCAGCCAAGCTTTTTCCCCCTCGTCCAGTCAGCCCCAGCATTTT.

This clone has just a few counts. The chain combines TRBV9 with TRBJ2-2; no definite D call. The germline V gene has CDR1 SGDLS and CDR2 YYNGEE. The CDR3 contains 15 residues. V lost 0 bases, J lost 0 bases, and 6 bases lay in between. CDR3 nucleotide sequence: TGTGCCAGCAGCGTAGGCAGCGCGAACACCGGGGAGCTGTTTTTT. Protein sequence: CASSVGSANTGELFF.

V usage is TRBV27 and J usage is TRBJ1-6, with D maybe TRBD1 (6 bases). Deletions cut 6 bases from V and 6 bases from J, with 15 bases between. Germline CDR1 MNHEY, CDR2 SMNVEV (reference sequence). The CDR3 has 15 amino acids. The CDR3 nucleotides read TGTGCCAGCAGGCTCGGACGAGGGGGTAATTCACCCCTCCACTTT. This translates into CASRLGRGGNSPLHF.

The genes are TRBV7-2 and TRBJ2-2; 10 bases align to TRBD2. V lost 2 bases to trimming and J lost 4 bases; unmatched junction nucleotides: 4. Germline-derived CDR1 and CDR2 are SGHTA and FQGNSA. The CDR3 consists of 16 residues. The CDR3 here is CASSLLAGVPTGELFF. DNA of the CDR3: TGTGCCAGCAGCTTACTAGCGGGAGTCCCCACCGGGGAGCTGTTTTTT.

This clone was seen a few times. CDR3 DNA sequence: TGTGCCAGCAGTTCGAGGGCAGTGAGGATGAACACTGAAGCTTTCTTT. Translating gives CASSSRAVRMNTEAFF. This chain connects TRBV28 to TRBJ1-1; D gene uncertain. The CDR3 contains 16 residues. CDR1 and CDR2 from the germline V gene are MDHEN and SYDVKM. V lost 4 bases and J 0 bases, leaving 15 bases between the germline ends.

The V call is TRBV10-3, the J call TRBJ1-5; maybe TRBD1 (6 bases). Germline V CDR1 and CDR2: ENHRY, SYGVKD. Trimming left V 2 bases short and J 7 bases short, with 15 bases between. The CDR3 spans 15 residues. CDR3 amino acids: CAISEGGEGGQPQHF. As DNA, the CDR3 is TGTGCCATCAGTGAGGGTGGAGAGGGGGGGCAGCCCCAGCATTTT.

This clone has a handful of counts. The chain is built from TRBV10-2 and TRBJ2-2, with TRBD2 identical over 7 bases. From germline, CDR1 is WSHSY and CDR2 SAAADI. This CDR3 is 15 amino acids long. The junction had 10 bases not matched to a gene; V was cut back by 8 bases and J by 4 bases. CDR3 region: CASLGGGRATGELFF. CDR3 bases: TGCGCCAGCCTTGGGGGGGGAAGGGCCACCGGGGAGCTGTTTTTT.

This sequence joins TRBV6-5 and TRBJ2-7; 8 nucleotides match TRBD1. This CDR3 is 13 amino acids long. J was trimmed by 3 bases and V by 7 bases; bases with no gene match: 5. In germline, CDR1 is MNHEY, CDR2 SVGAGI. The CDR3 protein is CASTRDRFYEQYF. The CDR3 DNA follows: TGTGCCAGCACCCGGGACAGGTTCTACGAGCAGTACTTC.